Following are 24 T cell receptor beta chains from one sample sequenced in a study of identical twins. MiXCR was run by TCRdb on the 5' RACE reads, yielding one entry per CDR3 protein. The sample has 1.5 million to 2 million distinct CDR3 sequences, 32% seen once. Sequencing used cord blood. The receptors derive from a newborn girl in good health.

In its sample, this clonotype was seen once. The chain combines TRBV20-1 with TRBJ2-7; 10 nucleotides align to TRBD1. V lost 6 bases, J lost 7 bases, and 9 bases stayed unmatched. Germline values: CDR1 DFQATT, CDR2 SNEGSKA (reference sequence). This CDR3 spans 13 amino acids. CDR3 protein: CSADRGPLSEQYF. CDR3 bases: TGCAGTGCCGACAGGGGGCCGTTGAGTGAGCAGTACTTC.

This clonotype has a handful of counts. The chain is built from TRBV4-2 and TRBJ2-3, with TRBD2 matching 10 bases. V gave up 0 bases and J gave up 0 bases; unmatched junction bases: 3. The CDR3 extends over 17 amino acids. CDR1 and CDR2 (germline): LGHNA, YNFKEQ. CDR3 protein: CASSQEASGSSTDTQYF. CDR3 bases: TGTGCCAGCAGCCAAGAGGCTAGCGGGAGTAGCACAGATACGCAGTATTTT.

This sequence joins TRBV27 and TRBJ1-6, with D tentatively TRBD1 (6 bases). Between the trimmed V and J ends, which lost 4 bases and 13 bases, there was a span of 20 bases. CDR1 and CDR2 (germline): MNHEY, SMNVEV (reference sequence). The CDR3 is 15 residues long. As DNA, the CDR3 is TGTGCCAGCAGTTCCCACAGGGCCCCAACCCTTCCCCTCCACTTT. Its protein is CASSSHRAPTLPLHF.

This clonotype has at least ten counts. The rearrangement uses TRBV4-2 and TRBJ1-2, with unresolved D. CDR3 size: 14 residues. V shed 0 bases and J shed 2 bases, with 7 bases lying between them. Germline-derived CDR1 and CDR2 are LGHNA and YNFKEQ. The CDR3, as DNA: TGTGCCAGCAGCCAAGATAAGGTCAACTATGGCTACACCTTC. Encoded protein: CASSQDKVNYGYTF.

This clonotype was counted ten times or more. The CDR3 reads CASSLAGTASYEQYF. The CDR3 DNA follows: TGTGCCAGCAGTTTGGCTGGGACAGCCTCCTACGAGCAGTACTTC. The chain couples TRBV11-2 to TRBJ2-7, with TRBD1 matching 7 bases. Germline CDR1 reads SGHAT; CDR2 reads FQNNGV. The CDR3 totals 15 residues. V gave up 6 bases and J gave up 0 bases; unmatched junction bases: 8.

The CDR3 DNA sequence: TGCAGTGGAGGAGAAAGAGGGCGTAGCAATCAGCCCCAGCATTTT. It specifies CSGGERGRSNQPQHF. The genes are TRBV20-1 and TRBJ1-5; D is unclear. CDR1 and CDR2 from the germline V gene are DFQATT and SNEGSKA (reference sequence). The CDR3 length is 15 residues. The germline V and J ends were trimmed by 7 bases and 0 bases, with 16 bases remaining between them.

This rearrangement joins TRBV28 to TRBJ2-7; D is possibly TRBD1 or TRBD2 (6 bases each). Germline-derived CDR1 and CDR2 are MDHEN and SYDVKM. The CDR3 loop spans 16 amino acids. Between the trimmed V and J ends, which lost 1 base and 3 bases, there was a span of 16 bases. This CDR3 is CASSLLSSGALYEQYF. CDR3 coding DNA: TGTGCCAGCAGTTTATTAAGTTCGGGGGCCCTCTACGAGCAGTACTTC.

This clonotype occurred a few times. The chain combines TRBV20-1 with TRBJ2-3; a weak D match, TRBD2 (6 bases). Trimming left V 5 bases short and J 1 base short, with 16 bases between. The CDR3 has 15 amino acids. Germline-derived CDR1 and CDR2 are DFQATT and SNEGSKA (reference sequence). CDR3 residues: CSAPRLPGGTDTQYF. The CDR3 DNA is TGCAGTGCTCCCCGGCTTCCGGGAGGCACAGATACGCAGTATTTT.

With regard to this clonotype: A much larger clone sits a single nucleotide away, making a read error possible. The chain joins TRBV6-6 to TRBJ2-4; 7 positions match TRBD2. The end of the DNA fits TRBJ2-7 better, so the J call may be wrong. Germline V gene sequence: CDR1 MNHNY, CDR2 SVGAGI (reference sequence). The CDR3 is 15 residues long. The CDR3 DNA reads TGTGCCAGCAGAATCGCCGGGACTAACACCTACGAGCAGTACTTC. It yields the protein CASRIAGTNTYEQYF.

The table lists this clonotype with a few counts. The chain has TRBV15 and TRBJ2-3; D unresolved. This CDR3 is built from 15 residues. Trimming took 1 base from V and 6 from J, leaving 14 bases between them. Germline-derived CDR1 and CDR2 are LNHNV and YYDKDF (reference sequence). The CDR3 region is CATSRGTPVGDTQYF. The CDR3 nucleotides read TGTGCCACCAGCAGAGGAACCCCGGTCGGGGATACGCAGTATTTT.

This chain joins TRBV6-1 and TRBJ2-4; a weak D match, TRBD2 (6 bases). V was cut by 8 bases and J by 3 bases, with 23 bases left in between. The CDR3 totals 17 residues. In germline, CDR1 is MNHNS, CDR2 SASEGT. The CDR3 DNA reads TGTGCCAGCTTCGGATCCTTCCGGGAGAAGGACAAAAACATTCAGTACTTC. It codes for CASFGSFREKDKNIQYF.

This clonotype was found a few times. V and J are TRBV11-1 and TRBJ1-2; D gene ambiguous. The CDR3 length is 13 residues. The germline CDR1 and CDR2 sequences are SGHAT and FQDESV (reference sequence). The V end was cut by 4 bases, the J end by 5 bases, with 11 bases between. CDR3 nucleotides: TGTGCCAGCAGCTGGGAGAGGGAATATGGCTACACCTTC. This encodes CASSWEREYGYTF.

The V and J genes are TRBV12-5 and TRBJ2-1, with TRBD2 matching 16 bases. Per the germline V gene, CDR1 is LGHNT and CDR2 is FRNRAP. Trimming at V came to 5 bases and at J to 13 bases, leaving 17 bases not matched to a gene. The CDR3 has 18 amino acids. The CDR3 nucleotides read TGTGCTAGTGGTCAGGGACTAGCGGGGGGGACTCACCAAGAGACCCAGTTCTTC. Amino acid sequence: CASGQGLAGGTHQETQFF. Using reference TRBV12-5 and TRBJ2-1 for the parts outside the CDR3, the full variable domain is DARVTQTPRHKVTEMGQEVTMRCQPILGHNTVFWYRQTMMQGLELLAYFRNRAPLDDSGMPKDRFSAEMPDATLATLKIQPSEPRDSAVYFCASGQGLAGGTHQETQFFGPGTRLTVL.

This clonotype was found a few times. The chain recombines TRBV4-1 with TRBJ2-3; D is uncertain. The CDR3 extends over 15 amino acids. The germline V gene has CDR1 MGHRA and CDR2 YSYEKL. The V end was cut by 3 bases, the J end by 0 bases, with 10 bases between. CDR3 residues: CASSHLRLSTDTQYF. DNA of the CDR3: TGCGCCAGCAGCCACCTCAGGTTGAGCACAGATACGCAGTATTTT.

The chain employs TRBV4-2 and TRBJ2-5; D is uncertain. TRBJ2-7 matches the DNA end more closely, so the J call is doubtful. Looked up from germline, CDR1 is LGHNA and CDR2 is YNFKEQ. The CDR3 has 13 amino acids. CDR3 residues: CASSQEFGPEQYF. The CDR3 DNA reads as TGTGCCAGCAGCCAAGAGTTCGGGCCCGAGCAGTACTTC.

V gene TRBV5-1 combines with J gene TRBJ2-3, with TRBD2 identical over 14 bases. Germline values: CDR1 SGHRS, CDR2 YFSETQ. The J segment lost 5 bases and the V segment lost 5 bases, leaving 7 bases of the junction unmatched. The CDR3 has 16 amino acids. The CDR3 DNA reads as TGCGCCAGCAGTATGACCGGACTAGCGGGAGGAGATACGCAGTATTTT. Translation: CASSMTGLAGGDTQYF.

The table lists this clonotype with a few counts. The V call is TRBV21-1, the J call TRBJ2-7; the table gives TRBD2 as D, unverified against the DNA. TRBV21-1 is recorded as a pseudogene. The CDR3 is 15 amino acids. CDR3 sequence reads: CASSKVLRANYEQYF. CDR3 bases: TGTGCCAGCAGCAAAGTATTAAGGGCAAACTACGAGCAGTACTTC.

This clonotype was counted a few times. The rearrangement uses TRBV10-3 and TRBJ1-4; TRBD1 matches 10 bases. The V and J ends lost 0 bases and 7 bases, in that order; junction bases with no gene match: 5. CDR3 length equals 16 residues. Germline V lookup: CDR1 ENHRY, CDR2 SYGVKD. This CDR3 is CAISESPGQGCEKLFF. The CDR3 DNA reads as TGTGCCATCAGTGAGTCGCCGGGACAGGGGTGTGAAAAACTGTTTTTT.

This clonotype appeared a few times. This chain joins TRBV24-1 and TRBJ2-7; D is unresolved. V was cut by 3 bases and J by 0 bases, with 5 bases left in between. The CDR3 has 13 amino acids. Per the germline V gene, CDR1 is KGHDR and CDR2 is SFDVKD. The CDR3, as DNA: TGTGCCACCAGTGATAAGAACTCCTACGAGCAGTACTTC. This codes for CATSDKNSYEQYF.

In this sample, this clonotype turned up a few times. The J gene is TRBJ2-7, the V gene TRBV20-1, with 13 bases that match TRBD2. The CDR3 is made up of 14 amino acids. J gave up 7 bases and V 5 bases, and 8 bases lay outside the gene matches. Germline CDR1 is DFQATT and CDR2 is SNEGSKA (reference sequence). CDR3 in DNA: TGCAGTGCTCGAACTAGCGGGGGGGCCTTAGAGCAGTACTTC. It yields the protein CSARTSGGALEQYF.

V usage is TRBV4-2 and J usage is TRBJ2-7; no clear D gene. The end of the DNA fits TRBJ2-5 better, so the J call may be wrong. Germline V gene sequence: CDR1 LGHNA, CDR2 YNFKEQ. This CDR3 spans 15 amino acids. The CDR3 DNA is TGTGCCAGCAGCCAAGATCTTCCGCCCCGGGAGACCCAGTACTTC. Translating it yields CASSQDLPPRETQYF.

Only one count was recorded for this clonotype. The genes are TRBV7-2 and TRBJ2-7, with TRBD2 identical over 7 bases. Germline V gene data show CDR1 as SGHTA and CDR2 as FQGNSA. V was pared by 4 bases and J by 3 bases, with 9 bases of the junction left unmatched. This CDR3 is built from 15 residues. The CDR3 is CASSSAGAGSYEQYF. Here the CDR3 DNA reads TGTGCCAGCAGCTCCGCGGGAGCGGGAAGCTACGAGCAGTACTTC.

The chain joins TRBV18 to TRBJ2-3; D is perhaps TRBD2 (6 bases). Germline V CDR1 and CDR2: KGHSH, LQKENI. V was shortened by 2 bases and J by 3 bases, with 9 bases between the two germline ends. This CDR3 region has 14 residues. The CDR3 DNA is TGTGCCAGCTCACCAACGGGAGCTACAGATACGCAGTATTTT. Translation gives CASSPTGATDTQYF.

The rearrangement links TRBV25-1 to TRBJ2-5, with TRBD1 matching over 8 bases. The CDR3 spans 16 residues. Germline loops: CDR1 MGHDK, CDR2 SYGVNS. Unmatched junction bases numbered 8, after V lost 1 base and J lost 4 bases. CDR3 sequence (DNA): TGTGCCAGCAGTGAATCTCCGGGACAGGTGCGAGAGACCCAGTACTTC. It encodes CASSESPGQVRETQYF.